A single sample gave rise to the 11 T cell receptor beta chains below, sequenced in a study of T cells in Graves' hyperthyroidism and ophthalmopathy. RNA transcripts gave rise to amplified TCR beta CDR3 regions. An initial round of RT-PCR targeting the TCR CDR3 relied on the HTBI primer set. TCRdb recomputed calls from the multiplex PCR reads with MiXCR, one row per CDR3 protein. Among some 560,000 distinct CDR3 sequences listed, 14% were seen once. What was sequenced was blood. Receptors were obtained from a woman in her forties with Graves' hyperthyroidism.

This clonotype came up many times. The J gene is TRBJ2-7, the V gene TRBV29-1; a weak D match, TRBD1 (7 bases). Trimming pared 7 bases from V and 5 bases from J, leaving 15 bases between. Germline V lookup: CDR1 SQVTM, CDR2 ANQGSEA. There are 12 residues in the CDR3. As DNA, the CDR3 is TGCAGCGCCGACCAGGGGGGCGACGAGCAGTACTTC. It is translated as CSADQGGDEQYF.

This clonotype has more than one count but fewer than ten. The chain employs TRBV12-3 or TRBV12-4 and TRBJ2-7; 10 bases fit TRBD2. The V gene end was trimmed by 4 bases and the J gene end by 6 bases; junction bases not matched to a gene: 9. The CDR3 spans 15 residues. The CDR3 DNA sequence: TGTGCCAGCAGTTACGGGGCTAGCGGGAGCGGCGAGCAGTACTTC. Translation gives CASSYGASGSGEQYF.

This clonotype was found once. This chain links TRBV28 with TRBJ2-7; TRBD2 is a possible D gene (6 bases). This CDR3 contains 17 residues. Germline-derived CDR1 and CDR2 are MDHEN and SYDVKM. The ends were cut back, 4 bases at V and 0 bases at J, with 19 bases in the middle. The CDR3 loop reads CASSSTTFGRSSYEQYF. In DNA, the CDR3 is TGTGCCAGCAGTTCGACGACCTTTGGGAGGAGCTCCTACGAGCAGTACTTC.

The sample holds many counts of this clonotype. The chain couples TRBV20-1 to TRBJ2-7; perhaps TRBD2 as D (6 bases). CDR3 size: 15 residues. Germline V gene sequence: CDR1 DFQATT, CDR2 SNEGSKA (reference sequence). V lost 1 base and J 4 bases, leaving 17 bases between the germline ends. The CDR3: CSARAGWGAGYEQYF. CDR3 DNA: TGCAGTGCTAGAGCGGGGTGGGGTGCGGGGTACGAGCAGTACTTC.

This clonotype was detected only a few times. The genes are TRBV20-1 and TRBJ2-5; 13 nucleotides align to TRBD2. V was clipped by 3 bases and J by 5 bases; unmatched bases: 6. Germline V gives CDR1 DFQATT, CDR2 SNEGSKA (reference sequence). The CDR3 spans 15 residues. The CDR3: CSASRLAGGGETQYF. In nucleotides, the CDR3 is TGCAGTGCTAGCAGACTAGCGGGAGGTGGGGAGACCCAGTACTTC.

Many counts were recorded for this clonotype. The chain links TRBV2 to TRBJ1-6; D not resolved. The germline gives CDR1 SNHLY, CDR2 FYNNEI. V dropped 2 bases and J dropped 10 bases, with 12 bases sitting between them. The CDR3 runs 14 residues. The CDR3 loop is CASSEKGLASPLHF. CDR3 bases: TGTGCCAGCAGTGAAAAGGGTTTAGCGTCACCCCTCCACTTT.

This clonotype showed up many times. This chain uses TRBV2 with TRBJ1-5, with D unclear. The CDR3 runs 15 residues. The germline V and J ends were trimmed by 6 bases and 2 bases, with 14 bases remaining between them. Germline values: CDR1 SNHLY, CDR2 FYNNEI. Here the CDR3 DNA reads TGTGCCAGCAGCGCAGGCAACAATGGCAATCAGCCCCAGCATTTT. The encoded protein is CASSAGNNGNQPQHF.

Turning to this clonotype: Possible read error: a much larger clone is one base away. The chain combines TRBV28 with TRBJ1-2; no clear D. V shed 5 bases and J shed 2 bases, with 15 bases lying between them. The CDR3 extends over 15 amino acids. Looked up from germline, CDR1 is MDHEN and CDR2 is SYDVKM. The CDR3, as DNA: TGTGCCAGCAGTGACGCCGCGCAGCTGAACTATGGCTACACCTTC. As protein: CASSDAAQLNYGYTF.

V is TRBV28 and J is TRBJ2-7, with D unresolved. The V and J ends lost 2 bases and 7 bases respectively, with 15 bases between them. This CDR3 contains 14 residues. Germline V gives CDR1 MDHEN, CDR2 SYDVKM. CDR3: CASSLIPEGLEQYF. In DNA, the CDR3 is TGTGCCAGCAGTTTAATCCCTGAAGGGTTGGAGCAGTACTTC.

This clonotype was seen at least ten times. The chain carries TRBV28 and TRBJ1-2, with TRBD1 matching 8 bases. Trimming cost V 4 bases and J 8 bases; bases outside gene matches: 6. This CDR3 region has 13 residues. From germline, CDR1 is MDHEN and CDR2 SYDVKM. Here the CDR3 reads CASSSTGARGYTF. The CDR3 DNA is TGTGCCAGCAGTTCGACAGGGGCGCGGGGCTACACCTTC.

At least ten counts were recorded for this clonotype. The chain has TRBV9 and TRBJ1-1; D perhaps matches TRBD1 (6 bases). The CDR3 has 14 residues. Germline V gene sequence: CDR1 SGDLS, CDR2 YYNGEE. V shed 6 bases and J shed 6 bases, with 18 bases lying between them. The CDR3, as DNA: TGTGCCAGCACGAGGGGGTATGGCTCGCCTGAAGCTTTCTTT. Translated: CASTRGYGSPEAFF.